A selection of T cell receptor beta chains follows, all from one sample in a study of blood T cell repertoires in COVID-19. The protocol was immunoSEQ multiplex PCR, while the TCRdb copy is restricted to in-frame clones and leaves out a portion. This table has over 85,000 clones, roughly three quarters appearing once. Input material: peripheral blood. All receptors derive from a human donor in a cohort sampled during active COVID-19. Each CDR3 is given with its conserved first and last residue. A D gene is named only where the DNA matches it firmly. Part of the rows lack a size; the others show once, few, many or a class for expanded clones.

J gene: TRBJ1-2; clone size: NA; CDR3 length: 14; D gene: TRBD1; V gene: TRBV6-5; CDR3 DNA: TGTGCCAGCAGGAAGGACAGGGGAGCGTATGGCTACACCTTC; CDR3 protein: CASRKDRGAYGYTF
J gene: TRBJ2-6; clone size: NA; CDR3 length: 16; D gene: TRBD1; V gene: TRBV7-9; CDR3 DNA: TGTGCCAGCAGCGGGGACAGGGGCTCTGGGGCCAACGTCCTGACTTTC; CDR3 protein: CASSGDRGSGANVLTF
J gene: TRBJ2-1; clone size: NA; CDR3 length: 14; D gene: NA; V gene: TRBV2; CDR3 DNA: TGTGCCAGCAGCAAAGGGAGAACCTACAATGAGCAGTTCTTC; CDR3 protein: CASSKGRTYNEQFF
J gene: TRBJ1-2; clone size: NA; CDR3 length: 15; D gene: NA; V gene: TRBV7-8; CDR3 DNA: TGTGCCAGCAGCTTAGGACAGCAAATAAACTATGGCTACACCTTC; CDR3 protein: CASSLGQQINYGYTF
J gene: TRBJ2-1; clone size: NA; CDR3 length: 13; D gene: NA; V gene: TRBV28; CDR3 DNA: TGTGCCAGCGGCCCCCCCGCCTACAATGAGCAGTTCTTC; CDR3 protein: CASGPPAYNEQFF
J gene: TRBJ1-1; clone size: NA; CDR3 length: 13; D gene: NA; V gene: TRBV5-4; CDR3 DNA: TGTGTGGCCGGGGGGAGCGAAAACACTGAAGCTTTCTTT; CDR3 protein: CVAGGSENTEAFF
J gene: TRBJ2-1; clone size: NA; CDR3 length: 16; D gene: TRBD2; V gene: TRBV9; CDR3 DNA: TGTGCCAGCAGCTTCGGACTAGCGGGACCCGCCAATGAGCAGTTCTTC; CDR3 protein: CASSFGLAGPANEQFF
J gene: TRBJ1-1; clone size: NA; CDR3 length: 13; D gene: NA; V gene: TRBV3-1/TRBV3-2; CDR3 DNA: TGTGCCAGCAGCCAAGGAGCTGCTCTTGAAGCTTTCTTT; CDR3 protein: CASSQGAALEAFF
J gene: TRBJ2-5; clone size: NA; CDR3 length: 12; D gene: NA; V gene: TRBV7-9; CDR3 DNA: TGTGCCAGCAGCTTAGTGAGGGAGACCCAGTACTTC; CDR3 protein: CASSLVRETQYF
J gene: TRBJ2-3; clone size: NA; CDR3 length: 14; D gene: NA; V gene: TRBV5-1; CDR3 DNA: TGCGCCAGCAGCTCTGGACAGCGCACAGATACGCAGTATTTT; CDR3 protein: CASSSGQRTDTQYF
J gene: TRBJ1-2; clone size: NA; CDR3 length: 16; D gene: TRBD1; V gene: TRBV7-2; CDR3 DNA: TGTGCCAGCAGCGAGACCTCGACAGGGGGCAACTATGGCTACACCTTC; CDR3 protein: CASSETSTGGNYGYTF
J gene: TRBJ2-2; clone size: NA; CDR3 length: 12; D gene: NA; V gene: TRBV12-3/TRBV12-4; CDR3 DNA: TGTGCCAGCAGTCGAGATACCGGGGAGCTGTTTTTT; CDR3 protein: CASSRDTGELFF
J gene: TRBJ2-5; clone size: NA; CDR3 length: 16; D gene: TRBD2; V gene: TRBV4-1; CDR3 DNA: TGCGCCAGCAGCCTCACAACGGGACTAGCATGGGAGACCCAGTACTTC; CDR3 protein: CASSLTTGLAWETQYF
J gene: TRBJ1-1; clone size: NA; CDR3 length: 12; D gene: NA; V gene: TRBV28; CDR3 DNA: TGTGCCAGCAGCCCCTTAGACACTGAAGCTTTCTTT; CDR3 protein: CASSPLDTEAFF
J gene: TRBJ2-2; clone size: NA; CDR3 length: 15; D gene: TRBD2; V gene: TRBV2; CDR3 DNA: TGTGCCGGAAAGCTAGCGGGAGCGAACACCGGGGAGCTGTTTTTT; CDR3 protein: CAGKLAGANTGELFF
J gene: TRBJ2-3; clone size: NA; CDR3 length: 14; D gene: TRBD2; V gene: TRBV6-5; CDR3 DNA: TGTGCCAGCAAGGGTAGCGGGAGACCAGATACGCAGTATTTT; CDR3 protein: CASKGSGRPDTQYF
J gene: TRBJ1-5; clone size: NA; CDR3 length: 16; D gene: NA; V gene: TRBV27; CDR3 DNA: TGTGCCAGCAGTTTACGGGGGGGGGTAAAGAGTCAGCCCCAGCATTTT; CDR3 protein: CASSLRGGVKSQPQHF
J gene: TRBJ2-1; clone size: NA; CDR3 length: 11; D gene: TRBD1; V gene: TRBV24-1; CDR3 DNA: TGTGCCACCGCAGGGGGCAGTGAGCAGTTCTTC; CDR3 protein: CATAGGSEQFF
J gene: TRBJ2-1; clone size: NA; CDR3 length: 16; D gene: TRBD2; V gene: TRBV28; CDR3 DNA: TGTGCCAGCAGAACCCTAGCGGGAGGGACCTACAATGAGCAGTTCTTC; CDR3 protein: CASRTLAGGTYNEQFF
J gene: TRBJ1-2; clone size: NA; CDR3 length: 14; D gene: NA; V gene: TRBV21-1; CDR3 DNA: TGTGCCAGCAGCAAAGGACAGGGTACCTATGGCTACACCTTC; CDR3 protein: CASSKGQGTYGYTF
J gene: TRBJ1-1; clone size: NA; CDR3 length: 14; D gene: TRBD1; V gene: TRBV28; CDR3 DNA: TGTGCCAGCAGTTTACGACAGGGAGGATCAGAAGCTTTCTTT; CDR3 protein: CASSLRQGGSEAFF
J gene: TRBJ1-1; clone size: NA; CDR3 length: 13; D gene: NA; V gene: TRBV29-1; CDR3 DNA: TGCAGCGTTGACTGGGGGGGGTACACTGAAGCTTTCTTT; CDR3 protein: CSVDWGGYTEAFF
J gene: TRBJ2-4; clone size: NA; CDR3 length: 14; D gene: TRBD1; V gene: TRBV19; CDR3 DNA: TGTGCCAGTGGCCCAGGGGGCAGTAGGGACATTCAGTACTTC; CDR3 protein: CASGPGGSRDIQYF
J gene: TRBJ2-1; clone size: NA; CDR3 length: 16; D gene: TRBD2; V gene: TRBV5-6; CDR3 DNA: TGTGCCAGCAGCTCCTTGGGCGGGAGGGTTCACAATGAGCAGTTCTTC; CDR3 protein: CASSSLGGRVHNEQFF
J gene: TRBJ2-5; clone size: NA; CDR3 length: 15; D gene: NA; V gene: TRBV3-1/TRBV3-2; CDR3 DNA: TGTGCCAGCAGTCAACCCTACGGGATCCAAGAGACCCAGTACTTC; CDR3 protein: CASSQPYGIQETQYF
J gene: TRBJ2-3; clone size: NA; CDR3 length: 14; D gene: TRBD2; V gene: TRBV12-5; CDR3 DNA: TGTGCTAGTGGTTCGCCGGGGGGTTCAGATACGCAGTATTTT; CDR3 protein: CASGSPGGSDTQYF
J gene: TRBJ1-5; clone size: NA; CDR3 length: 14; D gene: NA; V gene: TRBV12-5; CDR3 DNA: TGTGCTAGTGGTTTGGGCAGGGTTTTTCAGCCCCAGCATTTT; CDR3 protein: CASGLGRVFQPQHF
J gene: TRBJ1-1; clone size: NA; CDR3 length: 18; D gene: TRBD1; V gene: TRBV18; CDR3 DNA: TGTGCCAGCTCACAACGTCAGGTAGTGACAGGGGGAATTATTGAAGCTTTCTTT; CDR3 protein: CASSQRQVVTGGIIEAFF
J gene: TRBJ2-5; clone size: NA; CDR3 length: 15; D gene: NA; V gene: TRBV5-1; CDR3 DNA: TGCGCCAGCAGCGAGGCTGGATCTAACGAAGAGACCCAGTACTTC; CDR3 protein: CASSEAGSNEETQYF
J gene: TRBJ2-5; clone size: NA; CDR3 length: 17; D gene: TRBD2; V gene: TRBV4-2; CDR3 DNA: TGTGCCAGCAGCCAAGCGGCGGCGGGAGAGCAACAAGAGACCCAGTACTTC; CDR3 protein: CASSQAAAGEQQETQYF
J gene: TRBJ2-7; clone size: few; CDR3 length: 14; D gene: NA; V gene: TRBV5-6; CDR3 DNA: TGTGCCAGCAGCTCGCCGGGCCGACAGTACGAGCAGTACTTC; CDR3 protein: CASSSPGRQYEQYF
J gene: TRBJ1-6; clone size: few; CDR3 length: 15; D gene: NA; V gene: TRBV6-1; CDR3 DNA: TGTGCCAGCAGTGAAGTGACAGCAGATAATTCACCCCTCCACTTT; CDR3 protein: CASSEVTADNSPLHF
J gene: TRBJ1-4; clone size: NA; CDR3 length: 14; D gene: NA; V gene: TRBV28; CDR3 DNA: TGTGCCAGCAGTTTCACTCGGGAGGGTGAAAAACTGTTTTTT; CDR3 protein: CASSFTREGEKLFF
J gene: TRBJ2-1; clone size: NA; CDR3 length: 14; D gene: TRBD2; V gene: TRBV5-1; CDR3 DNA: TGCGCCAGCAGTAGCGGGAGAGCCTACAATGAGCAGTTCTTC; CDR3 protein: CASSSGRAYNEQFF
J gene: TRBJ2-7; clone size: once; CDR3 length: 15; D gene: TRBD1; V gene: TRBV29-1; CDR3 DNA: TGCAGCGCCCGGGACAGGGCAACTGGGGTCAACGAGCAGTACTTC; CDR3 protein: CSARDRATGVNEQYF
J gene: TRBJ1-6; clone size: NA; CDR3 length: 18; D gene: NA; V gene: TRBV27; CDR3 DNA: TGTGCCAGCAGTTTATACTGGACAGATAGCTCCTATAATTCACCCCTCCACTTT; CDR3 protein: CASSLYWTDSSYNSPLHF
J gene: TRBJ2-1; clone size: many; CDR3 length: 13; D gene: NA; V gene: TRBV5-6; CDR3 DNA: TGTGCCAGCAGCTTTCCAGGGGACAATGAGCAGTTCTTC; CDR3 protein: CASSFPGDNEQFF
J gene: TRBJ2-5; clone size: NA; CDR3 length: 16; D gene: NA; V gene: TRBV4-3; CDR3 DNA: TGCGCCAGCAGCCAAGATTGGCCGGGAGAGGGGGAGACCCAGTACTTC; CDR3 protein: CASSQDWPGEGETQYF